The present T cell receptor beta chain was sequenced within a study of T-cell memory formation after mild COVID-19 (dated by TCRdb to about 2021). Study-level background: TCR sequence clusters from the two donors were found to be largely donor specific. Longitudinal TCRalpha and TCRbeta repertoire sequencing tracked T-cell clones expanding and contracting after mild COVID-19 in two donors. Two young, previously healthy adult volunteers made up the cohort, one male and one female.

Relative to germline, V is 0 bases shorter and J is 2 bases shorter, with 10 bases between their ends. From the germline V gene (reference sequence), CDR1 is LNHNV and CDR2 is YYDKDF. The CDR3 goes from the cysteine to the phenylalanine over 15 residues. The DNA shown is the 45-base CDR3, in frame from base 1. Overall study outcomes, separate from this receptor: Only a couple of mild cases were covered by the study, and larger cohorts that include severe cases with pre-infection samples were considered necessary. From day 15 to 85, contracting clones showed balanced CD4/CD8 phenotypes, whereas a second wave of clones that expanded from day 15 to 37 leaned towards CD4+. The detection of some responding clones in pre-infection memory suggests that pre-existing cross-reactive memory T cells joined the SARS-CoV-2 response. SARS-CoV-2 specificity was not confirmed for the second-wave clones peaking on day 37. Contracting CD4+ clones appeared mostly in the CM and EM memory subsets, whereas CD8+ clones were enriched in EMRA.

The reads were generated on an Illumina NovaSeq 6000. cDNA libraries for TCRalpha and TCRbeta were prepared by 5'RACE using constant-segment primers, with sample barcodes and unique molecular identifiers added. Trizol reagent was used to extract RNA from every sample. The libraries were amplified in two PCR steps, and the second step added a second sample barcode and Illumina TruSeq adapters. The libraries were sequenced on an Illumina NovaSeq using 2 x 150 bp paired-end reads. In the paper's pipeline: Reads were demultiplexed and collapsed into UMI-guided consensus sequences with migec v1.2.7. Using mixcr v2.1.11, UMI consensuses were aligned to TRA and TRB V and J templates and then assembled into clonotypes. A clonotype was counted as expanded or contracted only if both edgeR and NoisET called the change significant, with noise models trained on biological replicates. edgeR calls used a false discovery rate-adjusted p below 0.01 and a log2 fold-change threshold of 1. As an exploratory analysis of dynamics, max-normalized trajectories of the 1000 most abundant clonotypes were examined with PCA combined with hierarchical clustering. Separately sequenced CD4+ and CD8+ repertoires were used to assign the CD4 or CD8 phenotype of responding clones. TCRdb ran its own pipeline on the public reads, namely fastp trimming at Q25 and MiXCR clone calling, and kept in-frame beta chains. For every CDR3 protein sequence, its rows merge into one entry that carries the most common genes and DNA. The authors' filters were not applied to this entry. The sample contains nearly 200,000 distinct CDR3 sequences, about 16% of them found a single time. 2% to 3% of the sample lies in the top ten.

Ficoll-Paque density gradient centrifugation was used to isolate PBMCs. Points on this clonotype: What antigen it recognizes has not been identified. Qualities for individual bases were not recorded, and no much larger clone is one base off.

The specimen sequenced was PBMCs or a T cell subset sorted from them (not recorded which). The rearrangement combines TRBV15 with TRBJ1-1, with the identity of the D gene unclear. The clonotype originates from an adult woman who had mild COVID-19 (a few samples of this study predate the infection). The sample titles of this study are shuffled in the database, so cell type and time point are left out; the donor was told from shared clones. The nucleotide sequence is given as TGTGCCACCAGCAGAGAGGGGTCGGGAAACACTGAAGCTTTCTTT. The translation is CATSREGSGNTEAFF. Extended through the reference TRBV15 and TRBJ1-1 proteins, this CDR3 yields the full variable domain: DAMVIQNPRYQVTQFGKPVTLSCSQTLNHNVMYWYQQKSSQAPKLLFHYYDKDFNNEADTPDNFQSRRPNTSFCFLDIRSPGLGDTAMYLCATSREGSGNTEAFFGQGTRLTVV.